This T cell receptor (beta chain) was identified during a study of beta chain features in type 1 diabetes. Study summary: When patients were set against healthy donors, age, gender and cell yields were similar.

This clone was observed a single time. TCRB transcripts that were expressed got sequenced, as all of the isolated RNA had been reverse transcribed. Sequenced by immunoSEQ multiplex PCR; TCRdb stores in-frame clones only, minus some. The sample has 300,000 to 350,000 clones; 8% are singletons. Germline loops: CDR1 KGHSH, CDR2 LQKENI. The V end was cut by 2 bases, the J end by 0 bases, with 7 bases between. CDR3 length equals 14 residues. Sequencing used central memory CD4+ T cells from blood. V usage is TRBV18 and J usage is TRBJ1-1, with D perhaps TRBD1 (5 bases). This TCR was sampled from a woman younger than 35 in good health. CDR3: CASSPGTVNTEAFF. The CDR3 DNA reads TGTGCCAGCTCACCAGGGACGGTGAACACTGAAGCTTTCTTT.